This entry lists 27 T cell receptor beta chains sequenced from one sample in a study of patients and donors after allogeneic stem cell transplantation. TCRdb passed the RT-PCR reads through MiXCR, listing each CDR3 protein once. The table records some 150,000 distinct CDR3 sequences, roughly two fifths of them present only once. The sample taken for sequencing was blood, either unsorted or a sorted T cell fraction (not recorded which). These receptors came from a human donor who was either an allogeneic HSCT recipient or a stem cell or donor lymphocyte infusion donor (not recorded which). It is not recorded whose cells these are; they may come from a transplant donor.

This chain links TRBV20-1 with TRBJ1-2; a weak D match, TRBD1 (5 bases). Trimming left V 3 bases short and J 0 bases short, with 17 bases between. The CDR3 length is 16 residues. The germline gives CDR1 DFQATT, CDR2 SNEGSKA (reference sequence). The CDR3 bases are TGCAGTGCTAGCAATCTGGGGCAGACGACTAACTATGGCTACACCTTC. Translating it yields CSASNLGQTTNYGYTF.

This rearrangement joins TRBV5-1 to TRBJ1-2; no reliable D call. This CDR3 has 12 amino acids. Trimming pared 4 bases from V and 6 bases from J, leaving 10 bases between. Germline CDR1 reads SGHRS; CDR2 reads YFSETQ. Here the CDR3 reads CASSPPGDGYTF. The CDR3 coding sequence is TGCGCCAGCAGCCCGCCCGGGGATGGCTACACCTTC.

This clonotype was detected a few times. The V call is TRBV15, the J call TRBJ1-1; possible D gene TRBD1, 6 bases. The CDR3 extends over 14 amino acids. The germline CDR1 and CDR2 sequences are LNHNV and YYDKDF (reference sequence). Trimming shortened V by 4 bases and J by 1 base, and 10 bases separated the two germline ends. This CDR3 reads CATSTDRRNTEAFF. The CDR3 DNA is TGTGCCACCAGCACAGACAGGCGGAACACTGAAGCTTTCTTT.

The V and J genes are TRBV20-1 and TRBJ1-4, with D possibly TRBD1 on 6 matching bases. V was pared by 7 bases and J by 3 bases, with 18 bases between. The CDR3 loop spans 15 amino acids. Germline assignment: CDR1 DFQATT and CDR2 SNEGSKA (reference sequence). CDR3 sequence: CSVRGSGWPNEKLFF. The CDR3 region has the DNA TGCAGTGTCAGGGGCTCGGGGTGGCCTAATGAAAAACTGTTTTTT.

The CDR3 protein is CASSPRRAQETQYF. The CDR3 DNA is TGTGCCAGCAGTCCCCGGAGGGCCCAAGAGACCCAGTACTTC. The rearrangement uses TRBV6-2 or TRBV6-3 and TRBJ2-5, with TRBD2 as a possible D gene (6 bases). Trimming left V 5 bases short and J 1 base short, with 11 bases between. The CDR3 is 14 amino acids. Germline CDR1 reads MNHEY; CDR2 reads SVGEGT.

The rearrangement links TRBV18 to TRBJ1-4; possible D gene TRBD1, 6 bases. Trimming removed 6 bases at V and 8 bases at J, with 19 bases between. Germline lookup yields CDR1 KGHSH and CDR2 LQKENI. CDR3 length equals 15 residues. CDR3 coding DNA: TGTGCCAGCTCCCCAGGGGACGACCGAGGAGAAAAACTGTTTTTT. This translates into CASSPGDDRGEKLFF.

This rearrangement joins TRBV6-5 to TRBJ1-6; D is uncertain. The CDR3 contains 15 residues. Germline V gene lookup returns CDR1 MNHEY and CDR2 SVGAGI. The V end lost 2 bases, the J end lost 8 bases, and 13 bases lay between the germline ends. For the CDR3, the DNA is TGTGCCAGCAGTTACACCGCGGCGGATTATTCACCCCTCCACTTT. It is translated as CASSYTAADYSPLHF.

The rearrangement links TRBV27 to TRBJ2-3, with D possibly being TRBD1 or TRBD2 (6 bases each). CDR3 length: 13 residues. V lost 6 bases and J 4 bases, leaving 11 bases between the germline ends. The V gene's germline CDR1 is MNHEY and CDR2 SMNVEV (reference sequence). CDR3 DNA: TGTGCCAGCAGCCCCGGGGGCCCAGATACGCAGTATTTT. It specifies CASSPGGPDTQYF.

The V gene is TRBV6-2 or TRBV6-3, the J gene TRBJ2-7; D is unclear. Per the germline V gene, CDR1 is MNHEY and CDR2 is SVGEGT. The CDR3 covers 12 residues. V was pared by 5 bases and J by 5 bases, with 10 bases between. The CDR3 reads CASSPDYHEQYF. In DNA, the CDR3 is TGTGCCAGCAGTCCCGATTACCACGAGCAGTACTTC.

This clonotype occurred many times. The chain couples TRBV28 to TRBJ1-2; D is perhaps TRBD1 (5 bases). CDR1 is MDHEN, CDR2 SYDVKM, per germline. V was shortened by 4 bases and J by 0 bases, with 12 bases between the two germline ends. This CDR3 has 15 residues. For the CDR3, the DNA is TGTGCCAGCAGTTCCGGTGGCAGGGCTAACTATGGCTACACCTTC. Translated, it gives CASSSGGRANYGYTF.

This chain links TRBV29-1 with TRBJ2-5; TRBD2 matches at 13 bases. With 7 bases clipped from V and 0 bases from J, the junction kept 8 bases outside the gene matches. The germline V gene has CDR1 SQVTM and CDR2 ANQGSEA. CDR3 length: 16 residues. This CDR3 is CSGGLAGPSYQETQYF. CDR3 coding DNA: TGCAGCGGGGGACTAGCGGGGCCATCGTACCAAGAGACCCAGTACTTC.

This clonotype was seen a few times. The V gene is TRBV19, the J gene TRBJ1-2; D is possibly TRBD1 (6 bases). This CDR3 comprises 14 residues. Trimming stripped 9 bases from V and 1 base from J, with 15 bases between. The germline V gene has CDR1 LNHDA and CDR2 SQIVND (reference sequence). The CDR3 DNA reads as TGTGCCAGCCTCGTCGGGGACAATAACTATGGCTACACCTTC. It specifies CASLVGDNNYGYTF.

This clonotype was seen more than once but under ten times. The chain uses TRBV7-8 and TRBJ1-2; no reliable D call. Deletions cut 5 bases from V and 6 bases from J, with 10 bases between. This CDR3 contains 12 residues. Germline V lookup: CDR1 SGHVS, CDR2 FQNEAQ. This CDR3 reads CASSPTRDGYTF. Here the CDR3 DNA reads TGTGCCAGCAGCCCCACGAGGGATGGCTACACCTTC.

The count of this clonotype is one. The chain uses TRBV30 and TRBJ2-3, with D perhaps TRBD1 or TRBD2 (5 bases each). The CDR3 consists of 12 residues. Germline CDR1 and CDR2: GTSNPN and SVGIG (reference sequence). V shed 3 bases and J shed 5 bases, with 9 bases lying between them. The CDR3 bases are TGTGCCTGGAGCGGGACGCTAGATACGCAGTATTTT. As protein: CAWSGTLDTQYF.

This clonotype appeared many times. The chain couples TRBV12-3 or TRBV12-4 to TRBJ1-3, with D unresolved. The CDR3 is made up of 12 amino acids. V was pared by 8 bases and J by 0 bases, with 5 bases between. The CDR3 spells CASAGSGNTIYF. The CDR3 DNA is TGTGCCAGCGCGGGCTCTGGAAACACCATATATTTT.

The genes are TRBV20-1 and TRBJ1-2, with D tentatively TRBD1 (5 bases). The V gene lost 2 bases and the J gene lost 4 bases, with 14 bases spanning the gap. The CDR3 is 14 residues long. CDR1 and CDR2 (germline): DFQATT, SNEGSKA (reference sequence). The CDR3 DNA reads as TGCAGTGCTAGACCGATGGGGGAGGGCTATGGCTACACCTTC. This encodes CSARPMGEGYGYTF.

The chain couples TRBV9 to TRBJ2-2; TRBD2 matches at 7 bases. The CDR3 sequence is 15 residues long. The germline V gene has CDR1 SGDLS and CDR2 YYNGEE. J lost 7 bases, V lost 5 bases, and 11 bases had no gene match. CDR3 sequence: CASSASWLADGELFF. CDR3 nucleotides: TGTGCCAGCAGTGCGTCGTGGCTAGCGGACGGGGAGCTGTTTTTT.

The chain combines TRBV4-3 with TRBJ1-4; possible D gene TRBD1, 6 bases. Germline CDR1 reads LGHNA; CDR2 reads YSLEER. The V gene lost 0 bases and the J gene lost 8 bases, with 16 bases spanning the gap. CDR3 length equals 16 residues. In nucleotides, the CDR3 is TGCGCCAGCAGCCAAGATCTAGGGGAGGGGGGCGAAAAACTGTTTTTT. This encodes CASSQDLGEGGEKLFF.

The rearrangement uses TRBV5-1 and TRBJ1-6, with D hard to call. CDR1 is SGHRS and CDR2 is YFSETQ in the germline V gene. This CDR3 region has 14 residues. V lost 5 bases, J lost 10 bases, and 16 bases lay in between. CDR3: CASSRTLQRSPLHF. CDR3 DNA sequence: TGCGCCAGCAGTCGGACCCTCCAGCGCTCACCCCTCCACTTT.

V and J are TRBV5-1 and TRBJ2-2, with TRBD1 identical over 8 bases. CDR1 and CDR2 from the germline V gene are SGHRS and YFSETQ. With V trimmed by 3 bases and J by 6 bases, 7 bases remained unmatched. The CDR3 extends over 15 amino acids. The CDR3 nucleotides read TGCGCCAGCAGCTCCCGACAGGGGAGATCCGGGGAGCTGTTTTTT. It yields the protein CASSSRQGRSGELFF.

The rearrangement uses TRBV28 and TRBJ1-2, with D possibly matching TRBD1 (5 bases). Per germline, CDR1 MDHEN and CDR2 SYDVKM. V was shortened by 3 bases and J by 4 bases, with 15 bases between the two germline ends. The CDR3 length is 15 residues. CDR3 residues: CASSFPQGLTYGYTF. The DNA of the CDR3 is TGTGCCAGCAGTTTTCCTCAGGGTTTGACCTATGGCTACACCTTC.

This clonotype has a handful of counts. The chain uses TRBV30 and TRBJ1-1; 8 bases line up with TRBD1. The CDR3 covers 17 residues. Unmatched junction bases numbered 14, after V lost 0 bases and J lost 5 bases. The V gene's germline CDR1 is GTSNPN and CDR2 SVGIG (reference sequence). In DNA form, the CDR3 reads TGTGCCTGGAGTGTACGTTGGCAGGGGGCAGCAGGAACTGAAGCTTTCTTT. This codes for CAWSVRWQGAAGTEAFF.

This clonotype has a handful of counts. V gene TRBV24-1 combines with J gene TRBJ2-1; 12 bases map to TRBD2. The V gene end was trimmed by 4 bases and the J gene end by 4 bases; junction bases not matched to a gene: 4. This CDR3 is built from 16 residues. Germline CDR1 KGHDR, CDR2 SFDVKD. CDR3 amino acids: CATSEASGGAYNEQFF. The CDR3 DNA reads TGTGCCACCAGTGAAGCTAGCGGGGGGGCTTACAATGAGCAGTTCTTC.

This clonotype came up a few times. V gene TRBV3-1 combines with J gene TRBJ2-1; D unclear. Germline V gives CDR1 LGHDT, CDR2 YNNKEL (reference sequence). The CDR3 has 11 residues. V shed 3 bases and J shed 6 bases, with 3 bases lying between them. The CDR3 nucleotides are TGTGCCAGCAGCCAGACCAATGAGCAGTTCTTC. Encoded protein: CASSQTNEQFF.

The chain joins TRBV3-1 to TRBJ2-1; the D is unclear. The CDR3 runs to 12 residues. V lost 2 bases to trimming and J lost 10 bases, with 9 bases between them. CDR1 is LGHDT and CDR2 is YNNKEL in the germline V gene (reference sequence). In nucleotides, the CDR3 is TGTGCCAGCAGCCAACAAGACTGGGAGCAGTTCTTC. This encodes CASSQQDWEQFF.

This clonotype turned up a few times. The rearrangement uses TRBV12-3 or TRBV12-4 and TRBJ1-5; the D is unclear. The length of the CDR3 is 14 residues. V lost 0 bases and J lost 3, with 6 bases in between. CDR3 DNA sequence: TGTGCCAGCAGTTTAGCTTGGTCCAATCAGCCCCAGCATTTT. Translation gives CASSLAWSNQPQHF.

The V call is TRBV7-9, the J call TRBJ2-5, with D perhaps TRBD2 (6 bases). V shed 4 bases and J shed 0 bases, with 9 bases lying between them. Germline CDR1 is SEHNR and CDR2 is FQNEAQ (reference sequence). The CDR3 consists of 14 residues. The CDR3 DNA is TGTGCCAGCAGCTCCTCTAGCGACCAAGAGACCCAGTACTTC. Translated: CASSSSSDQETQYF. Based on the CDR3 plus reference TRBV7-9 and TRBJ2-5, the full variable domain is DTGVSQNPRHKITKRGQNVTFRCDPISEHNRLYWYRQTLGQGPEFLTYFQNEAQLEKSRLLSDRFSAERPKGSFSTLEIQRTEQGDSAMYLCASSSSSDQETQYFGPGTRLLVL.